This T cell receptor beta chain was identified during a study of shared clonotypes between healthy human individuals. The length of the CDR3 is 12 residues. The germline V gene has CDR1 SQVTM and CDR2 ANQGSEA. V dropped 7 bases and J dropped 8 bases, with 17 bases sitting between them. Caucasian adults living in Nashville, Tennessee, provided all samples. Deep-level assay runs were performed. Only in-frame clones appear in the TCRdb table, and some are missing; sequencing was by immunoSEQ multiplex PCR. The sample yields millions of clones, 90% to 95% seen once. Findings and caveats of the study: Larger estimated richness was generally recorded for naive subsets relative to memory subsets.

On this clone itself: Antigen: not known.

The source material was naive CD4+ T cells sorted from blood. Sample subset: CD45RA+ positively selected. The TCR was taken from a man aged 18 to 29 in good health. The gene calls are TRBV29-1 and TRBJ1-2; weak D call: TRBD1 (6 bases). CDR3 nucleotide sequence: TGCAGCGGGACACCGTACGACAGGGGCTACACCTTC. It encodes CSGTPYDRGYTF. Drawing the rest from reference TRBV29-1 and TRBJ1-2, the complete variable domain is SAVISQKPSRDICQRGTSLTIQCQVDSQVTMMFWYRQQPGQSLTLIATANQGSEATYESGFVIDKFPISRPNLTFSTLTVSNMSPEDSSIYLCSGTPYDRGYTFGSGTRLTVV.